Included here is one T cell receptor beta chain sequence, with context. What this receptor recognizes is not known. Base qualities were left out, and no much larger clone turns up one base away. Other nucleotide sequences from this sample produce the same CDR3. This record comes from a study of shared clonotypes between healthy human individuals (TCRdb year 2020). Notes on the research overall: The cohort included three men and a couple of women between 18 and 49 years of age. To increase sequencing depth and limit assay-specific biases, TCR repertoire library preparation and sequencing were carried out by different laboratories using diverse techniques. Blood TCR repertoires of roughly five healthy adults were deeply sequenced to estimate repertoire size and the extent of clonotype sharing between individuals. Per donor, three plates each were used for CD4 naive and CD4 memory, two for CD8 naive, and one for CD8 memory. Each donor's leukapheresis produced roughly between about 0.85 and 10 billion PBMCs.

The donors were healthy, HIV-negative adults who had no recently reported acute infections or vaccinations. Only Caucasian adults living in Nashville, Tennessee, USA were represented among the donors. CD4+ T cells were enriched by magnetic negative selection, after which naive cells were positively selected on CD45RA and the negative fraction was taken as the memory subset. Blood was obtained by leukapheresis, after which PBMCs were separated by Ficoll-Histopaque density gradient centrifugation and cryopreserved in liquid nitrogen vapor phase. Analytical flow cytometry was used to check the purity and quantity of every magnetically sorted T cell population. Each sorted fraction had its genomic DNA isolated and then quantified by UV absorbance on a Nanodrop 2000c. Using the deep immunoSEQ assay, multiplex PCR amplified TCR CDR3 regions from genomic DNA. Extracted genomic DNA from each cell subset was distributed evenly across all wells of several immunoSEQ 96-well plates, and each plate was treated as a replicate. Each replicate PCR for sorted subsets received approximately 200 ng genomic DNA, equal to about 29,000 T cell genomes. The purified libraries were quantified using a Qubit 3.0 fluorometer, sized with a Bioanalyzer 2100, and then quantified again using the KAPA Library Quantification kit. A separate single-read 150-cycle Illumina NextSeq 550 flow cell was used to sequence each immunoSEQ 96-well plate. In the authors' own workflow: Because only junctional sequences without quality scores were contained in the immunoSEQ output, filtering matching that applied to full-length reads could not be performed. To assign V/J genes and CDR3, sequences were annotated against IMGT germline references using PyIR, a Python wrapper for IgBLAST v1.9. Reads were removed for weak V/J assignments (E-value above 1e-6), missing CDR3, stop codons, out-of-frame junctions, or ambiguous translated residues. V3J clonotypes were defined as sequences sharing an identical inferred V gene, J gene, and CDR3 amino acid sequence. Percentage overlap between repertoires was calculated by dividing the number of shared unique clonotypes by the size of the smaller repertoire. Three approaches were used to assess repertoire richness: RTK rarefaction, the Chao1 estimator, and Recon v2.1 estimates of unobserved clonotypes. For all TCRbeta clonotypes obtained by the gDNA method from a handful of donors, generation probabilities were computed with OLGA. Imported from immuneACCESS, the table was reduced by TCRdb to in-frame sequences with V and J called. These copies leave out some clones; in studies compared against another copy, an unresolved V gene accounts for under half, and the cause of the remainder is not known. The DNA gave D and trimming, while V, J and clone size come from that table. Present in this sample are approximately 2.3 million clones, about 92% of which were seen just once. Clones ranked in the top ten supply 0.39% of the sample.

Study-level results and caveats: When a few donors were compared, the shared fraction of clonotypes was about 5.2% for naive CD4, around 3.5% for naive CD8, 2% to 2.5% for memory CD4, and under 0.5% for memory CD8. Sampling was limited to blood, and TCR repertoires in tissue likely differ from TCR repertoires in blood. The small number of donors limited the genetic and exposure-history diversity represented. Based on pairwise subsampling, the degree of clonotype sharing among donors was expected to be affected by sequencing depth. Rarefaction of sorted-subset datasets indicated incomplete sequencing despite the large sequencing depth. Compared with non-shared clonotypes, clonotypes shared by all four sorted-subset donors had higher generation probabilities. Estimated clonotype richness was generally larger for naive than for memory subsets.

The CDR3 starts with the cysteine, ends with the phenylalanine, and has 13 residues. CDR3 DNA is the only sequence kept; it has 39 bases, read in frame from the first base. V is shortened by 0 bases, J by 1 base, and the region joining them spans 2 bases. CDR1 and CDR2 are read off the germline V gene as SGHRS and YFSETQ. The clonotype was recovered from a man aged 18-30 years in good health. Some clones in this sample may be carry-over from other donors' samples. The sequence joins TRBV5-1 to TRBJ1-5, with the D gene not clear enough to name. Sequencing used naive CD4+ T cells from PBMCs. In light of the paper, this sample's cell subset or site label describes: CD45RA+ positively selected. DNA sequence: TGCGCCAGCAGCTTGGGGAGCAATCAGCCCCAGCATTTT. The translation is CASSLGSNQPQHF.